Listed here are 5 T cell receptor beta chains from one sample, sequenced in a study of radiation and T cells in renal cell carcinoma. The time point: baseline pretreatment blood. The treatment denotes: 15 Gy SBRT to primary tumor, nephrectomy 4 weeks later. TCRdb's table, derived via immunoSEQ multiplex PCR, lists solely in-frame clones and lacks some. The sample holds 150,000 or so clones, over 65% seen once. The sample consisted of blood, taken from a patient whose treatment included radiotherapy and nephrectomy. These receptors were obtained from a woman between 50 and 59 years old with renal cell carcinoma.

This clone showed up just a few times. The genes are TRBV27 and TRBJ2-5; D ambiguous. The CDR3 extends over 12 amino acids. Trimming removed 2 bases at V and 5 bases at J, with 6 bases between. From germline, CDR1 is MNHEY and CDR2 SMNVEV (reference sequence). CDR3 sequence (DNA): TGTGCCAGCAGTTTAAACGGCGAGACCCAGTACTTC. Protein: CASSLNGETQYF.

The chain joins TRBV10-3 to TRBJ2-5; 8 bases match TRBD2. This CDR3 has 13 residues. The J segment lost 3 bases and the V segment lost 6 bases, leaving 3 bases of the junction unmatched. The V gene's germline CDR1 is ENHRY and CDR2 SYGVKD. The CDR3 spells CAIRQGLEETQYF. CDR3 DNA: TGTGCCATCAGACAGGGACTAGAAGAGACCCAGTACTTC.

The rearrangement uses TRBV14 and TRBJ2-2; the match to TRBD1 covers 8 bases. Germline values: CDR1 SGHDN, CDR2 FVKESK. The V segment lost 2 bases and the J segment 1 base; nucleotides outside the gene matches: 6. The CDR3 has 17 residues. This CDR3 reads CASSQTTGAKNTGELFF. CDR3 bases: TGTGCCAGCAGCCAAACGACAGGGGCTAAGAACACCGGGGAGCTGTTTTTT.

This chain uses TRBV6-5 with TRBJ2-3; D uncertain. V lost 2 bases and J 2 bases, leaving 5 bases between the germline ends. The germline V gene encodes CDR1 MNHEY and CDR2 SVGAGI. The CDR3 runs 13 residues. The CDR3 region is CASSYPNTDTQYF. The CDR3 DNA sequence: TGTGCCAGCAGTTACCCCAACACAGATACGCAGTATTTT.

The chain links TRBV7-8 to TRBJ1-5; D is possibly TRBD1 (6 bases). Trimming removed 3 bases at V and 5 bases at J, with 11 bases between. The germline V gene encodes CDR1 SGHVS and CDR2 FQNEAQ. This CDR3 is built from 14 residues. The CDR3 protein is CASSLGGRDQPQHF. The CDR3 coding sequence is TGTGCCAGCAGCTTGGGGGGGCGCGATCAGCCCCAGCATTTT.